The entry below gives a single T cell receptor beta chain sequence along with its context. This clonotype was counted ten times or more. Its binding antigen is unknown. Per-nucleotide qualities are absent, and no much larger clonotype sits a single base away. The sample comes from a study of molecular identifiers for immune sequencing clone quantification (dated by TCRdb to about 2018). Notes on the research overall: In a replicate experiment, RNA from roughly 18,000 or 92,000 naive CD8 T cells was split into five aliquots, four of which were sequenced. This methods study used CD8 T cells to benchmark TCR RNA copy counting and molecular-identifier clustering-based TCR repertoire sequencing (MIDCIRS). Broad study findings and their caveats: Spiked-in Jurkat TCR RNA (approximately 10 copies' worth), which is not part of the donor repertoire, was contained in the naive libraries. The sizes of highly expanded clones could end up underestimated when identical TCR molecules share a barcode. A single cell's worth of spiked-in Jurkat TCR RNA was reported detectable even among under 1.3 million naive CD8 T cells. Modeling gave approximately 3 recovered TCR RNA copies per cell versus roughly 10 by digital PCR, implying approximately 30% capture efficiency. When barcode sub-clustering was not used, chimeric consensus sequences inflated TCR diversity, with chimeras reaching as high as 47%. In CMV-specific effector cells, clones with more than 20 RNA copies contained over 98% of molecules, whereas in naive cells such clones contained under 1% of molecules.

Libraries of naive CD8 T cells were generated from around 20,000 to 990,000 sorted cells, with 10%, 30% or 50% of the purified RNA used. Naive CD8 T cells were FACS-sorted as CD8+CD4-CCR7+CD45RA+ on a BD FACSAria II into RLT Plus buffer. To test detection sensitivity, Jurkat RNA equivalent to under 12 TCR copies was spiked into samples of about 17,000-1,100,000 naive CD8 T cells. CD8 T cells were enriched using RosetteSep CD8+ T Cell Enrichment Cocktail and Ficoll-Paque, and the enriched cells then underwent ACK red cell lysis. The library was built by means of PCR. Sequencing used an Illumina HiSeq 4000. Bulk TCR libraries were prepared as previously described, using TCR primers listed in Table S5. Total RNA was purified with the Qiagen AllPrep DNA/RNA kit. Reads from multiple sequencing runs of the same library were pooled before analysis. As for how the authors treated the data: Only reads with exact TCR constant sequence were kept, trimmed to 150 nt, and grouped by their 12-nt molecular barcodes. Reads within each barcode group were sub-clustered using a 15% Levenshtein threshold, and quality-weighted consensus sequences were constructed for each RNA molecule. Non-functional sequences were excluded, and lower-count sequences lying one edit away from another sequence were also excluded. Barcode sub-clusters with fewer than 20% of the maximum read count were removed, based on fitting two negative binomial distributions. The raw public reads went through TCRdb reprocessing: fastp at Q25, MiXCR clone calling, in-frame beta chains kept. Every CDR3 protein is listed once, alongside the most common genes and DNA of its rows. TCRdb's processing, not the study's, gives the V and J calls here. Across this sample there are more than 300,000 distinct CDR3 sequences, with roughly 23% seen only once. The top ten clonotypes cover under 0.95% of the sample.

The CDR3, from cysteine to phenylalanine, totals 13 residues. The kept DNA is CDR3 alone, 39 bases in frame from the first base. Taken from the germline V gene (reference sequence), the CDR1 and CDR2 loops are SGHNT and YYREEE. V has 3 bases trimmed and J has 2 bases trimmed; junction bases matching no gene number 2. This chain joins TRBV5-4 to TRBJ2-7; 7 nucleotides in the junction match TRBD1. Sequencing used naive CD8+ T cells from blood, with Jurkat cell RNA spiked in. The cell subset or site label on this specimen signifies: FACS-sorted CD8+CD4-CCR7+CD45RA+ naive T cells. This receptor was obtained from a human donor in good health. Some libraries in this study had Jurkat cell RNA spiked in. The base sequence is TGTGCCAGCAGCTGGGGACAGACCTACGAGCAGTACTTC. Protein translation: CASSWGQTYEQYF. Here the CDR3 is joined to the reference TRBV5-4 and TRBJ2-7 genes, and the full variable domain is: ETGVTQSPTHLIKTRGQQVTLRCSSQSGHNTVSWYQQALGQGPQFIFQYYREEENGRGNFPPRFSGLQFPNYSSELNVNALELDDSALYLCASSWGQTYEQYFGPGTRLTVT.